This T cell receptor beta chain emerged from a study of blood T cells in healthy people across ages. The V gene's germline CDR1 is MNHEY and CDR2 SVGEGT. This CDR3 region has 18 residues. V was pared by 8 bases and J by 0 bases, with 24 bases between. It was with a sample-barcoded 5' primer and a J-beta primer mix that a second PCR of roughly 6 to 12 cycles was run. TCRdb recomputed calls from the 5' RACE reads with MiXCR, one row per CDR3 protein. Counted here are 800,000 or so distinct CDR3 sequences, approximately 67% occurring once; the ten biggest clones make up 28%. The origin of this receptor is a young man in good health. The gene calls are TRBV6-2 or TRBV6-3 and TRBJ2-3, with D perhaps given as TRBD1 or TRBD2 (5 bases each). The sample consisted of blood. The CDR3 nucleotides read TGTGCCAGCGGGGAATGGGGGATTGCCTCGGACAGCACAGATACGCAGTATTTT. Protein sequence: CASGEWGIASDSTDTQYF.